This TCR beta chain was observed in a study of technical replicates of blood from a handful of donors. Germline-derived CDR1 and CDR2 are SQVTM and ANQGSEA. Trimming shortened V by 7 bases and J by 4 bases, and 12 bases separated the two germline ends. The CDR3 is 12 amino acids. This clone was picked up one time. Clones were read by immunoSEQ multiplex PCR, and TCRdb kept only the in-frame ones, dropping some. The repertoire includes 75,000 to 90,000 clones, around nine tenths of them detected once, and more than 0.2% sits in the top ten. This chain joins TRBV29-1 and TRBJ2-3, with D maybe TRBD1 (6 bases). The TCR sequence derives from a human donor in good health. Specimen: T cells isolated from PBMCs. The CDR3 reads CSDLGGADTQYF. CDR3 in DNA: TGCAGCGACTTAGGGGGTGCAGATACGCAGTATTTT.